This T cell receptor beta chain was retrieved from a study of Graves' ophthalmopathy and Graves' hyperthyroidism. Findings and limits, study-wide: Blood also contained most of the expanded thyroid clonotypes above 0.001 frequency. The study's model predicted ophthalmopathy progression at about 68% sensitivity and about 72% specificity.

From RNA, the CDR3 regions of TCR beta chains were amplified and sequenced. The first round was an RT-PCR with HTBI primers, and the second round was a multiplex PCR. TCRdb reprocessed the multiplex PCR reads via MiXCR and lists one record per CDR3 protein. The sample yields about 1.2 million distinct CDR3 sequences, about 36% seen once. The CDR3 extends over 12 amino acids. V was trimmed by 8 bases and J by 3 bases, leaving 11 bases between them. This clonotype was seen a handful of times. The antigen is not known. V usage is TRBV12-3 or TRBV12-4 and J usage is TRBJ2-7, with a possible D match to TRBD1 (6 bases). The sample comprised peripheral blood or thyroid tissue (not recorded which). The sequence derives from an adult man with Graves' hyperthyroidism. The DNA for the CDR3 is TGTGCCAGCGCTCCAGGGGTCTACGAGCAGTACTTC. This translates into CASAPGVYEQYF.